The entry below gives a single TCR beta chain sequence along with its context. The antigen this receptor binds is unknown. The junction shows a germline mismatch at one end, possibly a read error. This sample is part of a study of blood T cells in healthy people across ages (dated by TCRdb to between 2014 and 2016). Some background on the complete study: In model experiments, roughly one uniquely barcoded TCR beta cDNA molecule per two T cells was captured by template switching. Using deep sequencing normalized with unique cDNA molecular identifiers, the study measured how TCR beta repertoire diversity changes with age. The donors were split into four age groups: young (average about 16 years), middle-aged (roughly 39), aged (around 67) and long-lived (roughly 77). For two donors (one aged 18 to 30 and one aged 80 or older), the study analyzed two additional independent replicas of 1 million unique cDNA reads from the same blood draw.

Results and caveats for the whole study, not just this receptor: Observed TCR beta diversity correlated strongly with the percentage of naive T cells measured by flow cytometry. Compared with the aged group, the long-lived group had more naive CD4+ T cells, fewer expanded clones and increased TCR diversity, a pattern suggesting age selection. The CMV infection status of donors was not known, potentially confounding age-related changes in expanded clonotypes. Since profiling was done on bulk unsorted PBMCs, naive and antigen-experienced compartments could not be conclusively compared. Observed TCR beta diversity per million T cells fell roughly linearly with age, and a significant reduction was already apparent by age around 36. Total diversity estimates from one million sequenced T cells were considered lower bounds and underestimates.

Donors were approximately 42 systemically healthy Caucasian individuals from Russia aged roughly 6 to 90 years. Around 9.8 milliliters of peripheral blood were collected from each donor into EDTA-treated Vacutainer tubes. PBMCs were isolated by Ficoll-Paque density-gradient centrifugation, with at least 7 million obtained per sample. Total RNA was extracted from PBMCs with Trizol reagent, with at least 5 micrograms obtained per sample. For every donor, an aliquot of PBMCs went through flow cytometry to measure the percentages of naive CD45RAhigh/CD27high T cells. From its cysteine to its phenylalanine, the CDR3 spans 14 amino acids. The DNA shown is the 42-base CDR3, in frame from base 1. In the germline V gene, CDR1 corresponds to SGHVS and CDR2 to FNYEAQ. The library was obtained by 5' RACE. Sequencing instrument: Illumina HiSeq 2500. A second PCR of about 7 to 12 cycles was run with a J-beta primer mix and a sample-barcoded 5' primer. A template-switch 5' adaptor carrying 12 random nucleotides introduced a unique molecular identifier onto each TCR beta cDNA molecule. Each sample yielded at least 2.5 million CDR3-containing paired-end reads. The Mint cDNA synthesis kit, primed by a TRBC-specific oligonucleotide, was used to synthesize first-strand cDNA from all RNA. After uracil-DNA glycosylase treatment, a first 18-cycle PCR used universal primers M1SS and BC2_uni_R on all cDNA. Per the source publication's procedure: For normalization, 1 million high-quality reads, each with a distinct molecular identifier, were randomly selected from each sample. Reads sharing molecular identifiers were discarded rather than binned into consensus sequences. MiTCR, with a Q25 quality threshold and the strictest error-elimination algorithm, was used for CDR3 identification, clonotype clustering and error correction. A nonparametric unseen species model using Euler transformation provided a lower-bound estimate of total TCR beta diversity. TCRdb reran the public reads through fastp at Q25 and MiXCR, keeping productive beta chains. All rows with the same CDR3 protein become a single entry with the most common DNA and genes. TCRdb assigned the V and J calls; the authors' analysis was not used. The table for this sample lists around 500,000 distinct CDR3 sequences; roughly a quarter of them were counted only once. Approximately 3.5% of the sample is taken by the ten largest.

These data also featured in a second study, about T cells of mothers and their children. The second investigation adds: Donors were nine systemically healthy Caucasian individuals: three mothers and their six children. cDNA synthesis consumed the entire amount of extracted RNA, loaded at about 1.5 ug RNA in each 15 ul reaction. In the second PCR, the M1S primer added sample barcodes and 2-4 random nucleotides. Over 8 million TCR beta CDR3 reads were obtained for each mother, and 2.5 million to 3.5 million reads were obtained for each child. In both related and unrelated pairs, thymic selection shapes the output of TCR recombination in a similar way, with inherited differences having only a minor effect. Normalized repertoire overlap was always slightly but never significantly higher in related than unrelated mother-child pairs. With a sensitivity of roughly 93 clones per million clonotypes, no persistent microchimeric T cell clones were detected. In the study, deep NGS was used to compare the TCR beta repertoires of mothers and children, and features distinguishing related mother-child pairs from unrelated individuals were sought. Mothers averaged about 40 +/- 4 years of age and children averaged roughly 10 +/- 4 years. Libraries were sequenced on Illumina HiSeq 2000 with 100+100 nt paired-end reads after adapter ligation with NEBNext reagents. Mother and child libraries were prepared a month apart and sequenced in separate runs to prevent cross-contamination. Each donor had between roughly 450,000 and 2,300,000 distinct TCR beta clonotypes identified. Naive TCR beta clonotypes were estimated from low-frequency clonotypes matched to each donor's FACS-determined naive share, without sorting.

The sequenced sample was blood. The chain links TRBV7-6 with TRBJ2-5; no D gene can be assigned with confidence. This TCR was recovered from a boy aged 2 to 10 in good health. The encoded CDR3 is CAGSLGSGVKTQYF. The DNA is as follows: TGTGCCGGCAGCTTAGGTTCTGGGGTCAAGACCCAGTACTTC. This CDR3, with the reference TRBV7-6 and TRBJ2-5 proteins standing in past its ends, gives the full variable domain GAGVSQSPRYKVTKRGQDVALRCDPISGHVSLYWYRQALGQGPEFLTYFNYEAQQDKSGLPNDRFSAERPEGSISTLTIQRTEQRDSAMYRCAGSLGSGVKTQYFGPGTRLLVL.